The following is a T cell receptor beta chain sequence with its context. Its antigen is as yet unknown. Documented treatment: roughly 11-day PBMC culture with coronavirus spike peptide pools or control peptides (ViraFEST assay). ViraFEST sequenced TCRs after peptide-pool expansion of antigen-specific T cells. Positive tests by PCR, dated March to December 2020, predated US Alpha, Beta and Delta variants. This specimen belongs to a study of vaccination and CD4 T cells after COVID-19. With the Oncomine TCR Beta short-read assay, DNA from cultured CD4+ T cells was sequenced. The authors extracted genomic DNA from cultured CD4+ T cells. TCRdb recomputed calls from the PCR reads with MiXCR, one row per CDR3 protein. Here the sample spans just over 15,000 distinct CDR3 sequences, around 40% being singletons. V was shortened by 0 bases and J by 3 bases, with 6 bases between the two germline ends. The CDR3 is made up of 13 amino acids. Per the germline V gene, CDR1 is SGHRS and CDR2 is YFSETQ.

This TCR derives from a human donor with COVID-19. The sequenced material came from cultured CD4+ T cells from blood. The chain joins TRBV5-1 to TRBJ1-2; no clear D gene. CDR3 DNA sequence: TGCGCCAGCAGCTTGGCGGGAGACTATGGCTACACCTTC. Translating gives CASSLAGDYGYTF.